This paragraph covers one T cell receptor beta chain sequence. The antigen is unknown. Vbeta (60) and Jbeta (13) primers were used in the PCR. Method: immunoSEQ multiplex PCR; TCRdb's copy keeps in-frame clones and lacks some. The table shows some 170,000 clones, with around 79% occurring only once. The data derive from a study of cytomegalovirus exposure and HLA in healthy donors. General study findings and limits: A later analysis reported that several of the most significant clusters appeared to be linked to common viral pathogens, among them Epstein-Barr virus. 150 or so TCR beta chains were listed as cytomegalovirus-associated. TCR beta V segments were, for the most part, productive about 87% or about 30% of the time in an earlier analysis.

The CDR3 has 13 amino acids. J lost 5 bases, V lost 7 bases, and 5 bases had no gene match. Germline V gene lookup returns CDR1 MNHEY and CDR2 SVGAGI. The rearrangement uses TRBV6-5 and TRBJ2-7; 10 positions agree with TRBD2. The receptor's source is a man aged 35 to 55 in good health and CMV-seropositive. The sequenced sample was PBMCs. The CDR3 DNA reads TGTGCCAGCATCGGAGCGGGAGGGGACGAGCAGTACTTC. This encodes CASIGAGGDEQYF.